These 19 T cell receptor beta chains were all obtained from the same sample, sequenced in a study of cytotoxic CD8 clonotypes in ibrutinib-treated CLL. This table comes from immunoSEQ multiplex PCR, and its TCRdb copy is limited to in-frame clones, with some not included. The sample shows more than 150,000 clones, 72% of them seen only once. Sample: PBMCs, taken after 24 months of ibrutinib treatment. These receptors originate from a human donor with chronic lymphocytic leukemia.

This clone was seen only a few times. The chain recombines TRBV18 with TRBJ2-5; 7 bases are a match to TRBD1. The CDR3 contains 13 residues. The junction had 1 base not matched to a gene; V was cut back by 3 bases and J by 3 bases. Germline values: CDR1 KGHSH, CDR2 LQKENI. CDR3 residues: CASSPGTEETQYF. The CDR3 DNA reads TGTGCCAGCTCACCGGGGACAGAAGAGACCCAGTACTTC.

This chain's CDR3 is CASSQQGAQGYTF. DNA of the CDR3: TGTGCCAGCAGTCAACAGGGGGCGCAAGGCTACACCTTC. The chain carries TRBV27 and TRBJ1-2; 9 nucleotides match TRBD1. The CDR3 sequence is 13 residues long. Looked up from germline, CDR1 is MNHEY and CDR2 is SMNVEV (reference sequence). V was pared by 5 bases and J by 8 bases, with 6 bases of the junction left unmatched.

This chain links TRBV4-2 with TRBJ1-1, with D unclear. This CDR3 contains 12 residues. The V end lost 1 base, the J end lost 3 bases, and 3 bases lay between the germline ends. Germline lookup yields CDR1 LGHNA and CDR2 YNFKEQ. The CDR3 reads CASSQGDTEAFF. The CDR3 coding sequence is TGTGCCAGCAGCCAAGGGGACACTGAAGCTTTCTTT.

This sequence joins TRBV7-8 and TRBJ2-1, with D perhaps matching TRBD1 (6 bases). Germline V CDR1 and CDR2: SGHVS, FQNEAQ. The CDR3 contains 14 residues. Deletions cut 1 base from V and 6 bases from J, with 10 bases between. The CDR3 region is CASSLVLGGNEQFF. As DNA, the CDR3 is TGTGCCAGCAGCTTAGTTTTAGGGGGCAATGAGCAGTTCTTC.

The chain combines TRBV11-3 with TRBJ2-5; D is undetermined. The V and J ends lost 3 bases and 2 bases respectively, with 10 bases between them. The CDR3 sequence is 14 residues long. Germline CDR1 SGHNT, CDR2 YENEEA. For the CDR3, the DNA is TGTGCCAGCAGCTTTTCGCCTGCTCAAGAGACCCAGTACTTC. Translation gives CASSFSPAQETQYF.

V gene TRBV4-3 combines with J gene TRBJ2-5; 9 nucleotides align to TRBD1. This CDR3 contains 16 residues. V lost 4 bases and J lost 4; bases outside the gene matches: 10. Germline V gene data show CDR1 as LGHNA and CDR2 as YSLEER. This CDR3 reads CASSRGQGVLTETQYF. The DNA for the CDR3 is TGCGCCAGCAGCCGGGGACAGGGCGTTTTGACAGAGACCCAGTACTTC.

The rearrangement links TRBV9 to TRBJ2-1; possible D gene TRBD2, 6 bases. CDR1 and CDR2 from the germline V gene are SGDLS and YYNGEE. This CDR3 comprises 15 residues. V was cut by 1 base and J by 0 bases, with 8 bases left in between. The CDR3 is CASSVLASSYNEQFF. The DNA for the CDR3 is TGTGCCAGCAGCGTACTAGCGAGCTCCTACAATGAGCAGTTCTTC.

The V and J genes are TRBV7-3 and TRBJ1-1; D is perhaps TRBD1 (5 bases). The CDR3 runs 14 residues. CDR1 and CDR2 (germline): SGHTA, FQGTGA. Deletions cut 5 bases from V and 7 bases from J, with 17 bases between. The CDR3 is CASSLDRAGGEAFF. In DNA form, the CDR3 reads TGTGCCAGCAGCCTCGACAGAGCCGGGGGTGAAGCTTTCTTT.

The rearrangement uses TRBV18 and TRBJ1-2; D call uncertain. The CDR3 contains 13 residues. The germline CDR1 and CDR2 sequences are KGHSH and LQKENI. Trimming removed 3 bases at V and 6 bases at J, with 11 bases between. The CDR3: CASSPGRPDGYTF. The CDR3 DNA reads TGTGCCAGCTCACCGGGTCGTCCAGATGGCTACACCTTC. The variable domain in full, with the rest retrieved from reference TRBV18 and TRBJ1-2, is NAGVMQNPRHLVRRRGQEARLRCSPMKGHSHVYWYRQLPEEGLKFMVYLQKENIIDESGMPKERFSAEFPKEGPSILRIQQVVRGDSAAYFCASSPGRPDGYTFGSGTRLTVV.

The J gene is TRBJ2-7, the V gene TRBV30, with D unclear. This CDR3 contains 16 residues. Germline lookup yields CDR1 GTSNPN and CDR2 SVGIG (reference sequence). Trimming took 0 bases from V and 0 from J, leaving 15 bases between them. The CDR3 here is CAWSVAFRLSSYEQYF. As DNA, the CDR3 is TGTGCCTGGAGTGTGGCCTTTAGACTTTCCTCCTACGAGCAGTACTTC.

This clone was picked up a small number of times. J is TRBJ2-2 and V is TRBV2; 15 positions match TRBD2. V gave up 3 bases and J gave up 5 bases; unmatched junction bases: 10. The CDR3 covers 19 residues. Germline V lookup: CDR1 SNHLY, CDR2 FYNNEI. CDR3 region: CASSDPGTSGRKRTGELFF. DNA for the CDR3: TGTGCCAGCAGTGACCCCGGGACTAGCGGGAGGAAGAGGACCGGGGAGCTGTTTTTT.

The chain joins TRBV7-2 to TRBJ2-7, with a weak D call TRBD1 (6 bases). The CDR3 is 13 amino acids. Trimming left V 4 bases short and J 2 bases short, with 9 bases between. Germline V gives CDR1 SGHTA, CDR2 FQGNSA. The CDR3 DNA reads as TGTGCCAGCAGCTATACAGGGCCCTACGAGCAGTACTTC. This gives the protein CASSYTGPYEQYF.

The chain recombines TRBV30 with TRBJ2-1; 7 bases match TRBD1. This CDR3 has 14 amino acids. Germline V gene data show CDR1 as GTSNPN and CDR2 as SVGIG (reference sequence). The trim removed 4 bases at V and 7 bases at J, leaving 10 bases unmatched. CDR3 protein: CAWNGQVMWNEQFF. The CDR3 bases are TGTGCCTGGAATGGACAGGTTATGTGGAATGAGCAGTTCTTC.

The V and J genes are TRBV28 and TRBJ2-3; TRBD2 aligns across 8 bases. The trim removed 5 bases at V and 0 bases at J, leaving 7 bases unmatched. The CDR3 has 16 amino acids. Germline CDR1 and CDR2: MDHEN and SYDVKM. The CDR3 nucleotides are TGTGCCAGCAGTGAGTCAAGCGGGAGTAGCACAGATACGCAGTATTTT. Protein sequence: CASSESSGSSTDTQYF.

This rearrangement joins TRBV2 to TRBJ1-2, with no clear D. The germline V gene encodes CDR1 SNHLY and CDR2 FYNNEI. The germline V and J ends were trimmed by 4 bases and 7 bases, with 10 bases remaining between them. The CDR3 runs 12 residues. In DNA, the CDR3 is TGTGCCAGCAGTGGAGTATGGGGTGGCTACACCTTC. It yields the protein CASSGVWGGYTF.

This chain links TRBV5-1 with TRBJ2-3; D perhaps matches TRBD1 (6 bases). The CDR3 spans 15 residues. V lost 0 bases, J lost 5 bases, and 13 bases lay in between. Looked up from germline, CDR1 is SGHRS and CDR2 is YFSETQ. CDR3 sequence: CASSLVPGVGDTQYF. CDR3 bases: TGCGCCAGCAGCTTGGTTCCAGGGGTGGGAGATACGCAGTATTTT.

The chain joins TRBV14 to TRBJ2-3, with D tentatively TRBD2 (6 bases). The CDR3 runs to 16 residues. The V end was cut by 3 bases, the J end by 0 bases, with 13 bases between. The germline V gene encodes CDR1 SGHDN and CDR2 FVKESK. CDR3 amino acids: CASSQGPGVSTDTQYF. DNA of the CDR3: TGTGCCAGCAGCCAGGGCCCGGGGGTCAGCACAGATACGCAGTATTTT.

The J gene is TRBJ2-6, the V gene TRBV7-9; D gene unclear. This CDR3 spans 15 amino acids. Trimming took off 7 bases at V and 0 bases at J, with 10 bases between the two ends. Per germline, CDR1 SEHNR and CDR2 FQNEAQ (reference sequence). CDR3 in amino acids: CASTQTASGANVLTF. In nucleotides, the CDR3 is TGTGCCAGCACCCAGACTGCCTCTGGGGCCAACGTCCTGACTTTC.

This clone was found a few times. The gene calls are TRBV19 and TRBJ2-7, with unresolved D. CDR1 and CDR2 (germline): LNHDA, SQIVND (reference sequence). The CDR3 has 13 amino acids. V lost 3 bases and J lost 1, with 7 bases in between. This chain's CDR3 is CASSIKGSYEQYF. CDR3 in DNA: TGTGCCAGTAGTATCAAGGGATCCTACGAGCAGTACTTC.